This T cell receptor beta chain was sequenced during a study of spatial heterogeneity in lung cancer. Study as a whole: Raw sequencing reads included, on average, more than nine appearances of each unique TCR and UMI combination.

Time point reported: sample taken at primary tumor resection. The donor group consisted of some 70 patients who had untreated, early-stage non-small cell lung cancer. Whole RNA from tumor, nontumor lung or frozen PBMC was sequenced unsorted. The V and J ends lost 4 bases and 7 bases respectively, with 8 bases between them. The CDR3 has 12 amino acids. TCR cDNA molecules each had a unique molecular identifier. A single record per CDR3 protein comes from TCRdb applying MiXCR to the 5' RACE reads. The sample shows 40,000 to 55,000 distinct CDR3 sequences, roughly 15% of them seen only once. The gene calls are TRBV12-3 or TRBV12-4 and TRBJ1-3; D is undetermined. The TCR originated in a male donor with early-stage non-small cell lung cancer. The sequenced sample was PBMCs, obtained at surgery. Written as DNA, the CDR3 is TGTGCCAGCAGTTCCCTGATGAACACCATATATTTT. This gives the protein CASSSLMNTIYF.